This T cell receptor beta chain stems from a study of blood T cell repertoires in COVID-19. Participants reported their clinical history, and cohort assignment relied on those reports. In the authors' methods: Amplification with reference gene primers provided the estimates of nucleated cell counts. The protocol was immunoSEQ multiplex PCR, while the TCRdb copy is restricted to in-frame clones and leaves out a portion. V and J calls and clone size are those listed in that table; D and trimming were worked out from the DNA. The sample lists approximately 400,000 clones; roughly four fifths were seen once. The CDR3 loop spans 17 amino acids. The V end was cut by 6 bases, the J end by 0 bases, with 18 bases between. The germline CDR1 and CDR2 sequences are LNHDA and SQIVND (reference sequence).

Sequencing was carried out using PBMCs or T cells enriched from blood (not recorded which). The genes are TRBV19 and TRBJ1-5; D not resolved. The receptor's source is a woman aged 45-65 years who had recovered from COVID-19. The CDR3 region has the DNA TGTGCCAGTAGGCCCGGTCAGGTCCCCTATAGCAATCAGCCCCAGCATTTT. Translating it yields CASRPGQVPYSNQPQHF.